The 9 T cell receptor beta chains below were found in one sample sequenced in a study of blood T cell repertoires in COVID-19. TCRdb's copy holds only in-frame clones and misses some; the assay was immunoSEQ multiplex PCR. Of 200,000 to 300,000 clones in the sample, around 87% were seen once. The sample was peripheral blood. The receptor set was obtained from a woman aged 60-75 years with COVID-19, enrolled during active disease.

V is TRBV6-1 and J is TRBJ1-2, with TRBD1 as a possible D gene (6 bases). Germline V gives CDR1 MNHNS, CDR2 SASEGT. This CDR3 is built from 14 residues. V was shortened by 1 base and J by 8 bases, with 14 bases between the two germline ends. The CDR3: CASSEGQAPLGYTF. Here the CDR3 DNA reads TGTGCCAGCAGTGAAGGACAGGCCCCTCTCGGCTACACCTTC.

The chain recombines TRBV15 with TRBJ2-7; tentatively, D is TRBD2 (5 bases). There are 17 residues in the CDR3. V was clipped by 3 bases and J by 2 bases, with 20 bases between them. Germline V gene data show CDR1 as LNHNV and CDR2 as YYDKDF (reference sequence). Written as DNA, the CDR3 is TGTGCCACCAGCAGTTCCTTCGGCGTAAACGGGGCCTACGAGCAGTACTTC. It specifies CATSSSFGVNGAYEQYF.

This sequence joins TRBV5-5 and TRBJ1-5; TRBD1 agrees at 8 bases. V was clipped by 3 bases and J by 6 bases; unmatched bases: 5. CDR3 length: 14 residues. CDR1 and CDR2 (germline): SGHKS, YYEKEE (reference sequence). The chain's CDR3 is CASSWTGQGQPQHF. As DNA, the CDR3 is TGTGCCAGCAGCTGGACAGGGCAGGGTCAGCCCCAGCATTTT.

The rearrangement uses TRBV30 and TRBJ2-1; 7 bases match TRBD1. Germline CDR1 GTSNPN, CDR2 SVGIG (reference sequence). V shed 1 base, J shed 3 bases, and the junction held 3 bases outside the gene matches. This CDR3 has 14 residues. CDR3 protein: CAWSADRHYNEQFF. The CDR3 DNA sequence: TGTGCCTGGAGTGCGGACAGGCACTACAATGAGCAGTTCTTC.

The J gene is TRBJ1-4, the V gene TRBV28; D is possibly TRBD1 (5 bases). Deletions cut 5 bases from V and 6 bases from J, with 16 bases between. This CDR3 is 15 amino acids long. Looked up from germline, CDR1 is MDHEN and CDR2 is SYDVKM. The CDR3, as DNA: TGTGCCAGCAGTCAAGGGGAAGGAGCCGATGAAAAACTGTTTTTT. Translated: CASSQGEGADEKLFF.

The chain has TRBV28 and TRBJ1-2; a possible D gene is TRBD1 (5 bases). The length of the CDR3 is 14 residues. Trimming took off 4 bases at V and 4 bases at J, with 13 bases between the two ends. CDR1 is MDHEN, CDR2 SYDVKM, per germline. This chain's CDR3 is CASSYLRGSYGYTF. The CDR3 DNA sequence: TGTGCCAGCAGTTACCTTCGGGGGAGCTATGGCTACACCTTC.

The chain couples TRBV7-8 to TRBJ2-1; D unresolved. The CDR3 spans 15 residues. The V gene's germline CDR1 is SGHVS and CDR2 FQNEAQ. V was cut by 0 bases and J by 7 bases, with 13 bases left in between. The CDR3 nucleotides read TGTGCCAGCAGCTTAGCGGCAGTCCCCGGGAATGAGCAGTTCTTC. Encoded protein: CASSLAAVPGNEQFF.

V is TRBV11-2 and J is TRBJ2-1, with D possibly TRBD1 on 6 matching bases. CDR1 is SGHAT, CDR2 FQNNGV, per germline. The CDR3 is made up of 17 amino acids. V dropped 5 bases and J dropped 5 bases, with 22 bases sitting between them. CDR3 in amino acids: CASSEGEQGWANNEQFF. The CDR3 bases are TGTGCCAGCAGCGAAGGCGAACAGGGTTGGGCAAACAATGAGCAGTTCTTC.

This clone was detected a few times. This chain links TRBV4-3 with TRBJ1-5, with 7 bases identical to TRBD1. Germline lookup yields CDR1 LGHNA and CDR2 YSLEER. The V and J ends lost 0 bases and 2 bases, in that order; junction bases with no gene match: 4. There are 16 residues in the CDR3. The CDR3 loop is CASSQDRQGGNQPQHF. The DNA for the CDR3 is TGCGCCAGCAGCCAAGATAGACAGGGTGGCAATCAGCCCCAGCATTTT.